This T cell receptor (beta chain) was documented in a study of vaccination effects on CD4 cells after COVID-19. Study-level points and caveats: Marked clonal contraction of both clone types appeared late after vaccination. Convalescent patients were scarce, and early post-infection timepoints were absent.

The CDR3 has 15 amino acids. Germline V gives CDR1 KGHSH, CDR2 LQKENI. Trimming removed 2 bases at V and 2 bases at J, with 13 bases between. Ahead of sequencing, the ViraFEST assay grew antigen-specific CD4+ T cells using viral peptide pools. With approximately ten days of culture completed, CD4+ T cells were isolated. Vaccine recipients had no previous SARS-CoV-2 infection; their nucleocapsid antibodies were negative. Each well held approximately 2.2 million PBMC cultured with approximately 9.6 ug/ml peptides and about 10 IU/ml IL-2. Cultures got half-medium changes with IL-2 on days 3 and 7. The repertoire was sequenced with immunoSEQ multiplex PCR; TCRdb's copy has only in-frame clones and lacks some. This sample has roughly 21,000 clones, with roughly 73% found just once. As concerns this clone: Its cognate antigen is unknown.

The source material was CD4+ T cells from PBMCs cultured with HCoV-NL63 spike peptides, sampled before COVID-19 vaccination. V gene TRBV18 combines with J gene TRBJ2-7, with D uncertain. The sequence was collected from a human donor who received a COVID-19 vaccine. CDR3 amino acids: CASSPFGASAYEQYF. CDR3 DNA sequence: TGTGCCAGCTCACCATTCGGCGCGTCGGCCTACGAGCAGTACTTC.